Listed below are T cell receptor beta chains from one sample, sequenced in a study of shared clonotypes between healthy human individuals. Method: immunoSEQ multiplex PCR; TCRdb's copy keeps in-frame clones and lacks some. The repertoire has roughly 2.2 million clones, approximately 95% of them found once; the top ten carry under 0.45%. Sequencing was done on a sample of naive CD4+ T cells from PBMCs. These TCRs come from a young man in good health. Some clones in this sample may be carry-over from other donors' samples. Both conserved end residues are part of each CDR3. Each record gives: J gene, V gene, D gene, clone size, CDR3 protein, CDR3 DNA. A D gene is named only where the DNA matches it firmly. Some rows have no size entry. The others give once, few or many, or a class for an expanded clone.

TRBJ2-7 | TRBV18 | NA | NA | CASSPWTDIPPYEQYF | TGTGCCAGCTCACCATGGACAGACATTCCCCCCTACGAGCAGTACTTC
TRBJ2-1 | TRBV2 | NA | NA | CASGQGYYNEQFF | TGTGCCAGCGGTCAGGGCTACTACAATGAGCAGTTCTTC
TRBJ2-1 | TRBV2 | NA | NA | CASRQDGAYNEQFF | TGTGCCAGCAGACAGGACGGAGCCTACAATGAGCAGTTCTTC
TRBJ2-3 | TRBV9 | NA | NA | CASSVEGFHADTQYF | TGTGCCAGCAGCGTAGAGGGGTTTCATGCAGATACGCAGTATTTT
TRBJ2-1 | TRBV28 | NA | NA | CASNWQNEQFF | TGTGCCAGCAATTGGCAGAATGAGCAGTTCTTC
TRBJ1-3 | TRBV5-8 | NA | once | CASSFGQNGNTIYF | TGTGCCAGCAGCTTTGGACAGAATGGAAACACCATATATTTT
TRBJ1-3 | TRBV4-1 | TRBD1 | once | CASSQSGTGFSGNTIYF | TGCGCCAGCAGCCAGTCCGGGACAGGGTTTTCTGGAAACACCATATATTTT
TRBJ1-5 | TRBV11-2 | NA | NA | CASSSLPLNQPQHF | TGTGCCAGCAGCTCCTTGCCCCTCAATCAGCCCCAGCATTTT
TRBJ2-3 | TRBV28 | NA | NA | CASSFLLTRQYF | TGTGCCAGCAGTTTTTTACTAACCAGGCAGTATTTT
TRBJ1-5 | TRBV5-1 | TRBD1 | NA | CASSLQGGEQPQHF | TGCGCCAGCAGCTTACAGGGGGGTGAACAGCCCCAGCATTTT
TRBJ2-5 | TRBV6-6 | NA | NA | CASSLRDSQETQYF | TGTGCCAGCAGTCTCCGGGACTCCCAAGAGACCCAGTACTTC
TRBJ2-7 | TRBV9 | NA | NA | CASPSDRLDEQYF | TGTGCCAGCCCTTCGGACAGACTAGACGAGCAGTACTTC
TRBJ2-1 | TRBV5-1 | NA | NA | CASSIARDNEQFF | TGCGCCAGCAGCATAGCTAGAGACAATGAGCAGTTCTTC
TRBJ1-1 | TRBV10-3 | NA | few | CAISRVTGLGTEAFF | TGTGCCATCAGCCGGGTTACGGGTTTAGGGACTGAAGCTTTCTTT
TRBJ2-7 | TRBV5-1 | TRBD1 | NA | CASSPGQGDAYEQYF | TGCGCCAGCAGCCCAGGACAGGGGGACGCCTACGAGCAGTACTTC
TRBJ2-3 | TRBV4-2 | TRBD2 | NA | CASSPDSGTTDTQYF | TGTGCCAGCAGCCCCGATAGCGGGACCACAGATACGCAGTATTTT
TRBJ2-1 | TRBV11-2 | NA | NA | CASSFFAAPYNEQFF | TGTGCCAGCAGCTTCTTCGCGGCCCCCTACAATGAGCAGTTCTTC
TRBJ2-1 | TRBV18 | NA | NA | CASSPTIGDSNEQFF | TGTGCCAGCTCACCAACAATTGGGGATAGCAATGAGCAGTTCTTC
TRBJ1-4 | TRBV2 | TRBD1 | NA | CASRILDRAGEKLFF | TGTGCCAGCAGAATATTAGACAGGGCGGGGGAAAAACTGTTTTTT
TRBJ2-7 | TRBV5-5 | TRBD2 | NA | CASSFGGTLSYEQYF | TGTGCCAGCAGCTTCGGGGGGACTCTGTCCTACGAGCAGTACTTC
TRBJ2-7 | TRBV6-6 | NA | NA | CASTSTSHEQYF | TGTGCCAGCACCTCTACCAGTCACGAGCAGTACTTC
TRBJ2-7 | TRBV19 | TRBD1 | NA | CASSTPGQGADEQYF | TGTGCCAGTAGTACCCCGGGACAGGGGGCAGACGAGCAGTACTTC
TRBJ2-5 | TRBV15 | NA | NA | CATSRDLGRATQYF | TGTGCCACCAGCAGAGATTTGGGGAGAGCGACCCAGTACTTC
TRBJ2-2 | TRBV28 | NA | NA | CASSPGNTGELFF | TGTGCCAGCAGTCCCGGTAATACCGGGGAGCTGTTTTTT
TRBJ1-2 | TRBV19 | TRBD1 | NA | CASSIWGQNYGYTF | TGTGCCAGTAGTATCTGGGGACAGAACTATGGCTACACCTTC
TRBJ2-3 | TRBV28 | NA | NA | CASSAPSSSTDTQYF | TGTGCCAGCAGTGCCCCAAGTTCTAGCACAGATACGCAGTATTTT
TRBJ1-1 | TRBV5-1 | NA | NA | CASSRTGLNTEAFF | TGCGCCAGCAGCCGAACAGGACTGAACACTGAAGCTTTCTTT
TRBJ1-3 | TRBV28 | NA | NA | CASTLGPRSSGNTIYF | TGTGCCAGCACCCTGGGCCCGAGGTCTTCTGGAAACACCATATATTTT
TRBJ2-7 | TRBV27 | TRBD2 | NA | CASSSILGLAGGPRSKEQYF | TGTGCCAGCAGTTCAATCCTGGGACTAGCGGGAGGGCCTAGGTCTAAAGAGCAGTACTTC
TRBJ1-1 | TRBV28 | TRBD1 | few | CASSLGSTGGTEAFF | TGTGCCAGCAGTTTGGGGTCGACAGGGGGTACTGAAGCTTTCTTT
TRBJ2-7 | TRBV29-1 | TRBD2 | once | CSVTGLAVGGEQYF | TGCAGCGTTACGGGACTAGCGGTGGGGGGCGAGCAGTACTTC
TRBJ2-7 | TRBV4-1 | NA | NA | CASSQTYSFEQYF | TGCGCCAGCAGCCAGACCTACAGCTTCGAGCAGTACTTC
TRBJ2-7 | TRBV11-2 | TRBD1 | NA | CASTSTGDSYEQYF | TGTGCCAGCACCTCAACAGGGGACTCCTACGAGCAGTACTTC
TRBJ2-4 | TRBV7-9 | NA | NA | CASSPPITGPKAKNIQYF | TGTGCCAGCAGCCCCCCAATTACGGGACCAAAGGCCAAAAACATTCAGTACTTC
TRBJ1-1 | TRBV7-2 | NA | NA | CASSWGQPTEAFF | TGTGCCAGCAGCTGGGGACAACCCACTGAAGCTTTCTTT
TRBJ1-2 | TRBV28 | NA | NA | CASSFWDYGYTF | TGTGCCAGCAGTTTCTGGGATTATGGCTACACCTTC
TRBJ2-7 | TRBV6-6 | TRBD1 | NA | CASSYSQLGQSYEQYF | TGTGCCAGCAGTTACTCGCAGTTGGGACAGTCCTACGAGCAGTACTTC
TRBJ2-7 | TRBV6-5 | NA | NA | CASFQSSYEQYF | TGTGCCAGTTTTCAGAGCTCCTACGAGCAGTACTTC
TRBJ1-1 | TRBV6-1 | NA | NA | CASTQWGVDTEAFF | TGTGCCAGCACCCAGTGGGGTGTGGACACTGAAGCTTTCTTT
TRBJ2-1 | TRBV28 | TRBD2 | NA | CASSVPLTSGRSYNEQFF | TGTGCCAGCAGCGTACCCTTGACTAGCGGGAGGTCCTACAATGAGCAGTTCTTC
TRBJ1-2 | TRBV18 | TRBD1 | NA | CASSPREGAHGYTF | TGTGCCAGCTCACCTCGAGAGGGGGCCCATGGCTACACCTTC
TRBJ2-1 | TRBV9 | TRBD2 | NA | CASSVVGTSGGYNEQFF | TGTGCCAGCAGCGTAGTAGGGACTAGCGGAGGATACAATGAGCAGTTCTTC
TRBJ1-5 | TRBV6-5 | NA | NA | CASSYGRDQPQHF | TGTGCCAGCAGTTACGGCAGAGATCAGCCCCAGCATTTT
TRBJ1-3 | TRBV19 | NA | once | CASSGQISGNTIYF | TGTGCCAGTAGCGGACAGATCTCTGGAAACACCATATATTTT
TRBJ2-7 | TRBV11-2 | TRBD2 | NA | CASSLVASGSYEQYF | TGTGCCAGCAGCTTAGTGGCTAGCGGCTCCTACGAGCAGTACTTC
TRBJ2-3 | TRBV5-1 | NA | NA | CASSLAQGAISTDTQYF | TGCGCCAGCAGCTTGGCCCAGGGCGCAATTAGCACAGATACGCAGTATTTT
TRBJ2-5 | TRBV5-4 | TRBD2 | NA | CASSLGGLAGEVETQYF | TGTGCCAGCAGCTTGGGGGGTCTAGCGGGAGAAGTAGAGACCCAGTACTTC
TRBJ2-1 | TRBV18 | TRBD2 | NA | CASSPGAGTSGRPEQFF | TGTGCCAGCTCACCCGGGGCCGGGACTAGCGGGAGGCCTGAGCAGTTCTTC
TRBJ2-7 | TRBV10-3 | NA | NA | CAISEQQGPYEQYF | TGTGCCATCAGTGAGCAGCAGGGCCCTTACGAGCAGTACTTC
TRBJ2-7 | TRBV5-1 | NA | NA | CASSLGYRTYEQYF | TGCGCCAGCAGCCTGGGGTACCGCACCTACGAGCAGTACTTC
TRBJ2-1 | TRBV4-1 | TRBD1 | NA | CASSQETGGFAEQFF | TGCGCCAGCAGCCAAGAGACAGGGGGCTTCGCGGAGCAGTTCTTC
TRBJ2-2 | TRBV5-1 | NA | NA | CASSRGSSRSSGELFF | TGCGCCAGCAGCCGTGGGTCTAGTCGGAGCTCCGGGGAGCTGTTTTTT
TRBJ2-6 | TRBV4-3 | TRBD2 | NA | CASSQGTSGRKGANVLTF | TGCGCCAGCAGCCAAGGGACTAGCGGGAGGAAGGGGGCCAACGTCCTGACTTTC